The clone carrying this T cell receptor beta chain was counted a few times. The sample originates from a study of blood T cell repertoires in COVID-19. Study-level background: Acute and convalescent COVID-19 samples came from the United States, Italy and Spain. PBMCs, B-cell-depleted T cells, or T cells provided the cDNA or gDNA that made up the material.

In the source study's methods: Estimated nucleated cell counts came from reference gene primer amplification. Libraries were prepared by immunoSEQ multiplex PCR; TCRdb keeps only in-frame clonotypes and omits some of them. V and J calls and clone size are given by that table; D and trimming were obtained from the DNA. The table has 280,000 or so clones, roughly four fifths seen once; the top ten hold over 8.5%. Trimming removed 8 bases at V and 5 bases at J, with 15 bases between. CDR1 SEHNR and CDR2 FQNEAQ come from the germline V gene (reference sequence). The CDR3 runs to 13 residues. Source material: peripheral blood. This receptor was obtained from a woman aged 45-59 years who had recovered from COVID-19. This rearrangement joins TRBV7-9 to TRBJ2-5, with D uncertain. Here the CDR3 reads CASGPFGVETQYF. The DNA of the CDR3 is TGTGCCAGCGGCCCCTTTGGAGTGGAGACCCAGTACTTC.